The 15 T cell receptor beta chains below all came from one sample that was sequenced in a study of CXCR3-negative and CXCR3-positive naive CD8 T cells. UMI-labeled 5' RACE TRB cDNA libraries were prepared from the cells. With the 5' RACE reads reprocessed, TCRdb shows one record per CDR3 protein and no DNA. Its clone listing holds approximately 49,000 distinct CDR3 sequences. Sequenced sample: memory CD8+ T cells from blood. These receptors originate from a human donor in good health. Some clones in this sample may be carry-over from other donors' samples.

The rearrangement links TRBV4-3 to TRBJ1-4. The germline gives CDR1 LGHNA, CDR2 YSLEER. The CDR3 extends over 15 amino acids. CDR3 loop: CASSQGRGEGEKLFF.

The genes are TRBV28 and TRBJ2-3; TCRdb's D call, TRBD1, is unchecked because there is no DNA. Germline CDR1 MDHEN, CDR2 SYDVKM. The CDR3 sequence is 15 residues long. This CDR3 reads CATSIGTVIEDTQYF.

This chain links TRBV12-3 or TRBV12-4 with TRBJ1-2. CDR3 length: 14 residues. CDR3 amino acids: CASSLEARTYGYTF.

The chain uses TRBV2 and TRBJ1-5; the TCRdb D gene call, TRBD1, has no DNA to confirm it. This CDR3 comprises 15 residues. Germline V gene data show CDR1 as SNHLY and CDR2 as FYNNEI. CDR3 residues: CASDSKGTGNQPQHF.

This chain connects TRBV6-4 to TRBJ2-1; as DNA is missing, the TRBD2 call by TCRdb cannot be tested. The CDR3 extends over 14 amino acids. CDR1 is MRHNA and CDR2 is SNTAGT in the germline V gene. The CDR3 spells CASSFGGDYNEQFF.

The rearrangement links TRBV5-6 to TRBJ1-2; TCRdb designates TRBD1, a call that cannot be tested without DNA. The CDR3 runs to 14 residues. CDR1 and CDR2 (germline): SGHDT, YYEEEE. CDR3 region: CASSEMTGNYGYTF.

The rearrangement uses TRBV7-9 and TRBJ1-5; there is no DNA to check the TCRdb D call of TRBD1. CDR1 and CDR2 (germline): SEHNR, FQNEAQ (reference sequence). This CDR3 is 14 amino acids long. The CDR3 spells CASSLTASNQPQHF.

The V and J genes are TRBV28 and TRBJ2-7; TCRdb's assignment of TRBD1 cannot be checked, as there is no DNA. The CDR3 contains 13 residues. Looked up from germline, CDR1 is MDHEN and CDR2 is SYDVKM. The CDR3: CAITSGTDYEQYF.

V and J are TRBV28 and TRBJ2-7; as DNA is missing, the TRBD1 call by TCRdb cannot be tested. This CDR3 region has 14 residues. Germline V CDR1 and CDR2: MDHEN, SYDVKM. The chain's CDR3 is CASSPRQGVYEQYF.

This rearrangement joins TRBV28 to TRBJ2-5; TCRdb's D call of TRBD1 is untestable without DNA. The CDR3 is 14 amino acids. Germline-derived CDR1 and CDR2 are MDHEN and SYDVKM. The CDR3 sequence: CASSSVRGRETQYF.

The rearrangement uses TRBV20-1 and TRBJ1-4; the TCRdb D gene call, TRBD1, has no DNA to confirm it. The CDR3 runs to 19 residues. Germline V gene sequence: CDR1 DFQATT, CDR2 SNEGSKA (reference sequence). The CDR3 loop reads CSVKGLIYGRGSTNEKLFF.

The V call is TRBV12-3 or TRBV12-4, the J call TRBJ1-2. The CDR3 extends over 11 amino acids. The CDR3 here is CASSFGSGYTF.

This chain joins TRBV5-6 and TRBJ2-7. Germline V lookup: CDR1 SGHDT, CDR2 YYEEEE. The CDR3 is made up of 15 amino acids. CDR3 protein: CASSFSPWGSYEQYF.

The chain has TRBV10-3 and TRBJ2-1; the D gene TCRdb calls, TRBD1, cannot be checked with no DNA. Germline assignment: CDR1 ENHRY and CDR2 SYGVKD. CDR3 length: 15 amino acids. The CDR3 spells CAISEGAYSYNEQFF.

The chain recombines TRBV5-1 with TRBJ2-2; there is no DNA to check the TCRdb D call of TRBD2. Looked up from germline, CDR1 is SGHRS and CDR2 is YFSETQ. The CDR3 runs 12 residues. The CDR3 here is CALAVITGELFF. Using reference TRBV5-1 and TRBJ2-2 for the parts outside the CDR3, the full variable domain is KAGVTQTPRYLIKTRGQQVTLSCSPISGHRSVSWYQQTPGQGLQFLFEYFSETQRNKGNFPGRFSGRQFSNSRSEMNVSTLELGDSALYLCALAVITGELFFGEGSRLTVL.